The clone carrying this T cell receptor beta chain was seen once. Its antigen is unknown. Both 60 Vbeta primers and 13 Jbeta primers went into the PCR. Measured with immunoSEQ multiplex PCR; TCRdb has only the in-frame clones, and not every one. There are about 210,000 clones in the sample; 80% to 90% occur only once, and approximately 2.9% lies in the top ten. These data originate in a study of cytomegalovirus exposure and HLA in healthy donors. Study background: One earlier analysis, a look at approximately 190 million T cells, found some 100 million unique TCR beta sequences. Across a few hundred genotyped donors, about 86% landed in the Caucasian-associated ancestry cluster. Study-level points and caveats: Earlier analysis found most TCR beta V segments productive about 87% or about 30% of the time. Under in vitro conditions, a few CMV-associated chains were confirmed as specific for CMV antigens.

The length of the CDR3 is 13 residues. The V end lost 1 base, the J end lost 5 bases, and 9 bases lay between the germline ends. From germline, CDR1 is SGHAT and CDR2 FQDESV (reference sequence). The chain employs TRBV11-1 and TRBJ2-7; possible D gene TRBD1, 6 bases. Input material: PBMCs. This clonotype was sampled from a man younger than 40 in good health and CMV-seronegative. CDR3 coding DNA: TGTGCCAGCAGCTTAGGGGGGCGCAACGAGCAGTACTTC. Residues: CASSLGGRNEQYF.